This TCR gamma chain was retrieved from a study of gamma delta lymphoproliferative disorders and STAT genes. Study context: Each gamma-chain library started from at least 50 ng of genomic DNA, using the LymphoTrack Dx TCRG Assay.

Study-wide results and caveats: Apart from two gamma clonotypes, major patient clonotypes were public. Delta repertoires did not separate groups, but patient gamma repertoires clustered apart.

V lost 0 bases to trimming and J lost 3 bases; unmatched junction nucleotides: 5. Germline V gives CDR1 EGSNGY, CDR2 YDSYNSKV. The CDR3 extends over 14 amino acids. TCRdb processed the multiplex PCR reads again with the CATT caller. The table has over 4,000 gamma-chain clones, about 8% seen once. Sequencing used genomic DNA taken from PBMCs of patients and controls. The control group comprised age- and sex-matched healthy adult blood donors. In its sample, this clone is medium-sized. What it binds is not known. V usage is TRGV2 and J usage is TRGJ1 or TRGJ2. TCRdb is silent on the J gene; assignment here came from matching the DNA to germline. Material: blood. This clonotype originated in a human donor in good health. The CDR3 region is CATWDGRVYYKKLF. The DNA for the CDR3 is TGTGCCACCTGGGACGGGAGGGTTTATTATAAGAAACTCTTT.